Shown below are 27 T cell receptor beta chains from a single sample sequenced in a study of beta chain features in type 1 diabetes. Expressed TCRB transcripts were sequenced, since all the RNA that had been isolated was reverse transcribed. The assay was immunoSEQ multiplex PCR, and TCRdb's table has in-frame clones only and misses some. There are some 45,000 clones in the sample; roughly 56% occur only once, and approximately 2.1% lies in the top ten. The sequenced sample consisted of Tregs from blood. Receptors were obtained from a woman aged 18-29 years in good health.

The chain recombines TRBV6-7 with TRBJ2-6; no clear D gene. TRBV6-7 is noted as an ORF with a role that remains uncertain. The CDR3 length is 13 residues. Deletions cut 2 bases from V and 4 bases from J, with 3 bases between. The CDR3 region has the DNA TGTGCCAGCAGTTACGAGGGGGCCAACGTCCTGACTTTC. It specifies CASSYEGANVLTF.

This clone is a singleton in its sample. The genes are TRBV27 and TRBJ2-1; 10 nucleotides align to TRBD2. V was clipped by 4 bases and J by 3 bases; unmatched bases: 12. Germline CDR1 MNHEY, CDR2 SMNVEV (reference sequence). This CDR3 is 18 amino acids long. The CDR3 DNA sequence: TGTGCCAGCAGTTCACCCTCCATCCTAGCGGGAGTCTACAATGAGCAGTTCTTC. It codes for CASSSPSILAGVYNEQFF.

The rearrangement links TRBV4-2 to TRBJ1-1, with TRBD1 matching over 8 bases. Germline assignment: CDR1 LGHNA and CDR2 YNFKEQ. The ends lost 4 bases at V and 6 bases at J; junction bases unmatched: 7. This CDR3 has 14 residues. The CDR3 region is CASSPAGGVPEAFF. In nucleotides, the CDR3 is TGTGCCAGCAGCCCCGCAGGGGGCGTCCCTGAAGCTTTCTTT.

The CDR3: CASSVEWGTNGELFF. The CDR3 DNA is TGTGCCAGCAGCGTAGAGTGGGGGACTAACGGGGAGCTGTTTTTT. The rearrangement links TRBV9 to TRBJ2-2, with TRBD2 matching 7 bases. The CDR3 runs to 15 residues. After removal of 0 bases from V and 7 bases from J, the junction contained 6 bases not matched to a gene. Germline CDR1 and CDR2: SGDLS and YYNGEE.

The rearrangement links TRBV5-1 to TRBJ1-2; 7 nucleotides match TRBD1. Germline trimming cut 3 bases from V and 0 bases from J; bases unmatched to any gene: 11. The CDR3 is made up of 17 amino acids. Per the germline V gene, CDR1 is SGHRS and CDR2 is YFSETQ. CDR3 DNA sequence: TGCGCCAGCAGCTACGGAGCATACAGGGGAGCTAACTATGGCTACACCTTC. Translating gives CASSYGAYRGANYGYTF.

The chain employs TRBV15 and TRBJ2-1; D is perhaps TRBD2 (5 bases). Trimming removed 1 base at V and 4 bases at J, with 11 bases between. The CDR3 has 15 amino acids. Germline CDR1 is LNHNV and CDR2 is YYDKDF (reference sequence). The CDR3 DNA reads as TGTGCCACCAGCAGAGGAAGCGGAGCTTACAATGAGCAGTTCTTC. Protein product: CATSRGSGAYNEQFF.

The J gene is TRBJ1-5, the V gene TRBV18, with D unclear. V gave up 0 bases and J gave up 6 bases, with 3 bases separating them. Germline CDR1 is KGHSH and CDR2 is LQKENI. The CDR3 has 12 residues. CDR3: CASSPPGQPQHF. For the CDR3, the DNA is TGTGCCAGCTCACCACCCGGTCAGCCCCAGCATTTT.

V and J are TRBV6-6 and TRBJ2-5; 7 positions match TRBD1. The CDR3 loop spans 16 amino acids. V shed 0 bases, J shed 3 bases, and the junction held 7 bases outside the gene matches. Germline V gives CDR1 MNHNY, CDR2 SVGAGI (reference sequence). The CDR3 DNA reads TGTGCCAGCAGTTACTCGAACCCCGGGACAGAAGAGACCCAGTACTTC. Translation: CASSYSNPGTEETQYF.

Only a few counts were recorded for this clone. V usage is TRBV11-2 and J usage is TRBJ2-1; 13 bases fit TRBD2. This CDR3 contains 16 residues. After removal of 5 bases from V and 7 bases from J, the junction contained 8 bases not matched to a gene. Germline assignment: CDR1 SGHAT and CDR2 FQNNGV. CDR3 amino acids: CASSNLLAGGRNEQFF. In DNA form, the CDR3 reads TGTGCCAGCAGCAATTTACTAGCGGGAGGGAGGAATGAGCAGTTCTTC.

V gene TRBV5-1 combines with J gene TRBJ1-4, with 9 bases aligning to TRBD1. This CDR3 is built from 14 residues. J gave up 8 bases and V 3 bases, and 5 bases lay outside the gene matches. Germline V gives CDR1 SGHRS, CDR2 YFSETQ. CDR3 nucleotide sequence: TGCGCCAGCAGCTCCGGGACAGGGACCGAAAAACTGTTTTTT. Translating it yields CASSSGTGTEKLFF.

This clone turned up a few times. V and J are TRBV28 and TRBJ2-7; D perhaps matches TRBD2 (5 bases). The CDR3 is made up of 13 amino acids. V was cut by 7 bases and J by 2 bases, with 12 bases left in between. Germline V CDR1 and CDR2: MDHEN, SYDVKM. CDR3 DNA sequence: TGTGCCAGCACCGGCGACGGGACCTACGAGCAGTACTTC. Protein product: CASTGDGTYEQYF.

This chain joins TRBV15 and TRBJ2-4, with TRBD2 as a possible D gene (6 bases). Trimming shortened V by 0 bases and J by 0 bases, and 15 bases separated the two germline ends. Per germline, CDR1 LNHNV and CDR2 YYDKDF (reference sequence). The CDR3 is 18 residues long. The CDR3 DNA follows: TGTGCCACCAGCAGAGACCTTAGCGGAGAACTAGCCAAAAACATTCAGTACTTC. It codes for CATSRDLSGELAKNIQYF.

The rearrangement uses TRBV4-1 and TRBJ2-3; 9 nucleotides agree with TRBD2. Trimming at V came to 0 bases and at J to 5 bases, leaving 9 bases not matched to a gene. Germline CDR1 is MGHRA and CDR2 is YSYEKL. This CDR3 is 17 amino acids long. CDR3 protein: CASSQDGAGGHQDTQYF. DNA of the CDR3: TGCGCCAGCAGCCAAGATGGGGCGGGAGGGCACCAAGATACGCAGTATTTT.

This clone was seen just once. The V and J genes are TRBV18 and TRBJ1-1; the match to TRBD1 covers 7 bases. Germline V gene lookup returns CDR1 KGHSH and CDR2 LQKENI. The CDR3 is 14 residues long. Trimming cost V 5 bases and J 5 bases; bases outside gene matches: 8. The CDR3 protein is CASSANRGETEAFF. DNA for the CDR3: TGTGCCAGCTCAGCGAACAGGGGTGAAACTGAAGCTTTCTTT.

The chain recombines TRBV4-3 with TRBJ2-1; D possibly corresponds to TRBD2 (5 bases). Germline V gives CDR1 LGHNA, CDR2 YSLEER. The CDR3 sequence is 16 residues long. V lost 1 base and J lost 2, with 12 bases in between. CDR3 loop: CASSQGLRGAYNEQFF. For the CDR3, the DNA is TGCGCCAGCAGCCAAGGTCTACGGGGTGCCTACAATGAGCAGTTCTTC.

The chain combines TRBV30 with TRBJ2-5; D possibly corresponds to TRBD1 (6 bases). The germline V gene has CDR1 GTSNPN and CDR2 SVGIG (reference sequence). The CDR3 has 14 amino acids. Deletions cut 0 bases from V and 4 bases from J, with 12 bases between. The CDR3, as DNA: TGTGCCTGGAGTGTAACAGGGAATCGAGAGACCCAGTACTTC. Protein product: CAWSVTGNRETQYF.

This rearrangement joins TRBV11-2 to TRBJ2-3; D is uncertain. Trimming took off 5 bases at V and 2 bases at J, with 14 bases between the two ends. The CDR3 contains 15 residues. CDR1 is SGHAT, CDR2 FQNNGV, per germline. The CDR3 region has the DNA TGTGCCAGCAGCCGATCCAACACACCCACAGATACGCAGTATTTT. Translated: CASSRSNTPTDTQYF.

The sample holds a few counts of this clone. The V and J genes are TRBV7-2 and TRBJ2-4, with 11 bases identical to TRBD2. The germline CDR1 and CDR2 sequences are SGHTA and FQGNSA. The length of the CDR3 is 17 residues. The trim removed 7 bases at V and 0 bases at J, leaving 8 bases unmatched. The CDR3 is CASTEGTSGLAKNIQYF. Written as DNA, the CDR3 is TGTGCCAGCACCGAAGGGACTAGCGGACTAGCCAAAAACATTCAGTACTTC.

The V and J genes are TRBV29-1 and TRBJ1-2; D might be TRBD1 (5 bases). The V end was cut by 0 bases, the J end by 4 bases, with 18 bases between. The CDR3 spans 16 residues. Germline values: CDR1 SQVTM, CDR2 ANQGSEA. The CDR3 loop is CSVEDFYGGGSYGYTF. The CDR3 DNA reads as TGCAGCGTTGAAGATTTCTACGGGGGGGGTAGCTATGGCTACACCTTC.

The chain has TRBV6-1 and TRBJ1-2; possible D gene TRBD1, 5 bases. Germline V gene sequence: CDR1 MNHNS, CDR2 SASEGT. The CDR3 extends over 14 amino acids. V was cut by 4 bases and J by 3 bases, with 12 bases left in between. The CDR3 DNA is TGTGCCAGCAGTGGGGGGGTTATCGACTATGGCTACACCTTC. Translation: CASSGGVIDYGYTF.

The chain joins TRBV30 to TRBJ2-3; possibly TRBD2 for D (7 bases). Looked up from germline, CDR1 is GTSNPN and CDR2 is SVGIG (reference sequence). The ends were cut back, 4 bases at V and 4 bases at J, with 15 bases in the middle. The CDR3 runs to 14 residues. The CDR3 sequence: CAWKVGGGPDTQYF. CDR3 coding DNA: TGTGCCTGGAAGGTGGGAGGGGGGCCAGATACGCAGTATTTT.

V is TRBV30 and J is TRBJ1-4; tentatively, D is TRBD1 (6 bases). V lost 4 bases to trimming and J lost 7 bases, with 10 bases between them. This CDR3 spans 12 amino acids. CDR1 and CDR2 (germline): GTSNPN, SVGIG (reference sequence). This CDR3 reads CAWTQGSEKLFF. CDR3 nucleotide sequence: TGTGCCTGGACGCAGGGGTCTGAAAAACTGTTTTTT.

The rearrangement links TRBV6-6 to TRBJ1-1; 9 positions match TRBD1. J gave up 1 base and V 6 bases, and 0 bases lay outside the gene matches. CDR1 and CDR2 (germline): MNHNY, SVGAGI (reference sequence). The CDR3 sequence is 13 residues long. Here the CDR3 DNA reads TGTGCCAGCAGGGACAGGGGGAACACTGAAGCTTTCTTT. As protein: CASRDRGNTEAFF.

The CDR3 nucleotides read TGTGCCAGTAGGGAAATCGCAAGGCGGGGTGACTATGGCTACACCTTC. Its translation: CASREIARRGDYGYTF. This sequence joins TRBV19 and TRBJ1-2; D is unclear. This CDR3 contains 16 residues. Germline-derived CDR1 and CDR2 are LNHDA and SQIVND (reference sequence). The ends were cut back, 6 bases at V and 3 bases at J, with 20 bases in the middle. The full variable domain, completed using reference TRBV19 and TRBJ1-2, is DGGITQSPKYLFRKEGQNVTLSCEQNLNHDAMYWYRQDPGQGLRLIYYSQIVNDFQKGDIAEGYSVSREKKESFPLTVTSAQKNPTAFYLCASREIARRGDYGYTFGSGTRLTVV.

This clone occurred once. The rearrangement uses TRBV6-1 and TRBJ2-1; 15 bases match TRBD2. This CDR3 contains 19 residues. Per germline, CDR1 MNHNS and CDR2 SASEGT. The ends lost 0 bases at V and 7 bases at J; junction bases unmatched: 10. The CDR3 here is CASSEALGLAGGPLNEQFF. In nucleotides, the CDR3 is TGTGCCAGCAGTGAAGCGTTAGGACTAGCGGGAGGGCCTTTGAATGAGCAGTTCTTC.

The chain employs TRBV28 and TRBJ2-7; 7 positions agree with TRBD1. CDR3 length: 13 residues. The V gene's germline CDR1 is MDHEN and CDR2 SYDVKM. Germline trimming cut 4 bases from V and 3 bases from J; bases unmatched to any gene: 3. The CDR3 region is CASSSGQNYEQYF. CDR3 nucleotide sequence: TGTGCCAGCAGTTCGGGACAGAACTACGAGCAGTACTTC.

The V gene is TRBV5-5, the J gene TRBJ2-6, with D hard to call. This CDR3 comprises 16 residues. The germline CDR1 and CDR2 sequences are SGHKS and YYEKEE (reference sequence). V dropped 4 bases and J dropped 2 bases, with 13 bases sitting between them. CDR3 in amino acids: CASSPLRSTGANVLTF. The CDR3 coding sequence is TGTGCCAGCAGCCCTCTCAGGTCGACTGGGGCCAACGTCCTGACTTTC.